The 9 T cell receptor beta chains presented below share a single source sample, sequenced in a study of blood T cell repertoires in COVID-19. TCRdb keeps only in-frame clones here, not all; method: immunoSEQ multiplex PCR. The sample has over 120,000 clones; 87% are singletons. Sample: PBMCs or T cells enriched from blood (not recorded which). Receptors originate from a man aged 55 to 70 who had recovered from COVID-19.

The CDR3 sequence is CASSPFWTGNTGELFF. CDR3 nucleotide sequence: TGTGCCAGCAGCCCTTTTTGGACAGGGAACACCGGGGAGCTGTTTTTT. This chain connects TRBV5-8 to TRBJ2-2; 7 nucleotides line up with TRBD1. There are 16 residues in the CDR3. Germline lookup yields CDR1 SGHTS and CDR2 YDEGEE. J was trimmed by 1 base and V by 4 bases; bases with no gene match: 7.

This clone has only a few counts. This chain links TRBV19 with TRBJ1-2; no clear D. V lost 3 bases, J lost 11 bases, and 22 bases lay in between. The CDR3 has 15 amino acids. CDR1 is LNHDA and CDR2 is SQIVND in the germline V gene (reference sequence). CDR3 DNA: TGTGCCAGTAGTATTGCAGATCCGACGACGGGTCGTTACACCTTC. Its translation: CASSIADPTTGRYTF.

This clone was counted between two and nine times. The rearrangement uses TRBV7-9 and TRBJ2-2, with 13 bases aligning to TRBD2. CDR1 and CDR2 (germline): SEHNR, FQNEAQ (reference sequence). This CDR3 is 16 amino acids long. The V and J ends lost 5 bases and 6 bases, in that order; junction bases with no gene match: 6. The chain's CDR3 is CASSPRTSGSAGELFF. The CDR3 DNA reads as TGTGCCAGCAGCCCCCGGACTAGCGGGAGTGCCGGGGAGCTGTTTTTT. Together with reference TRBV7-9 and TRBJ2-2, the CDR3 gives the full variable domain: DTGVSQNPRHKITKRGQNVTFRCDPISEHNRLYWYRQTLGQGPEFLTYFQNEAQLEKSRLLSDRFSAERPKGSFSTLEIQRTEQGDSAMYLCASSPRTSGSAGELFFGEGSRLTVL.

This chain joins TRBV11-2 and TRBJ2-5; 9 bases match TRBD2. Germline CDR1 reads SGHAT; CDR2 reads FQNNGV. With 5 bases clipped from V and 5 bases from J, the junction kept 9 bases outside the gene matches. The CDR3 sequence is 15 residues long. CDR3 bases: TGTGCCAGCAGCCTAGGCGGGACTAGCAAGGAGACCCAGTACTTC. This translates into CASSLGGTSKETQYF.

The chain combines TRBV6-5 with TRBJ1-4; D unclear. CDR1 MNHEY and CDR2 SVGAGI come from the germline V gene. V lost 5 bases and J 0 bases, leaving 10 bases between the germline ends. The CDR3 length is 15 residues. The CDR3 DNA is TGTGCCAGCAGTAACACCGTTGCAACTAATGAAAAACTGTTTTTT. It codes for CASSNTVATNEKLFF.

V is TRBV27 and J is TRBJ2-3, with 7 bases identical to TRBD1. Trimming at V came to 7 bases and at J to 3 bases, leaving 10 bases not matched to a gene. The CDR3 consists of 15 residues. In germline, CDR1 is MNHEY, CDR2 SMNVEV (reference sequence). The CDR3 loop is CASTLTGSGTDTQYF. The DNA of the CDR3 is TGTGCCAGCACCTTGACAGGGAGTGGGACAGATACGCAGTATTTT.

The chain recombines TRBV21-1 with TRBJ2-1; the table gives TRBD1 as D, unverified against the DNA. TRBV21-1 is a listed pseudogene. The CDR3 contains 17 residues. Here the CDR3 DNA reads TGTGCCAGCAGCAAATTTAACGGCCGGGACAGGTACAATGAGCAGTTCTTC. Protein: CASSKFNGRDRYNEQFF.

The chain carries TRBV28 and TRBJ2-7; the D is unclear. Germline CDR1 is MDHEN and CDR2 is SYDVKM. This CDR3 comprises 12 residues. Trimming removed 4 bases from V and 2 bases from J, with 6 bases in between. This CDR3 is CASSSQTYEQYF. The CDR3 bases are TGTGCCAGCAGTTCCCAAACCTACGAGCAGTACTTC.

The chain uses TRBV3-1 (or the pseudogene TRBV3-2) and TRBJ2-3; the match to TRBD2 covers 8 bases. The CDR3 has 16 residues. Germline CDR1 LGHDT, CDR2 YNNKEL (reference sequence). V trimming: 0 bases; J trimming: 6 bases; junction bases outside the gene matches: 8. The CDR3 DNA is TGTGCCAGCAGCCAAGATCCCCCGGGGGGGAGCGATACGCAGTATTTT. This encodes CASSQDPPGGSDTQYF.